The 12 T cell receptor beta chains given below trace back to one sample, sequenced in a study of OX40 agonist ivuxolimab in advanced cancers. TCRdb keeps only in-frame clones here, not all; method: immunoSEQ multiplex PCR. There are some 58,000 clones in the sample; around 90% occur only once, and roughly 0.69% lies in the top ten. The sequencing here drew on CD4+ or CD8+ T cells sorted from blood, taken in a trial of the OX40 agonist ivuxolimab. The receptors here all came from an adult with an advanced solid tumor such as melanoma, head and neck, liver or kidney cancer.

The chain recombines TRBV9 with TRBJ2-5, with 7 bases fitting TRBD2. V shed 1 base and J 1 base; nucleotides not matched to a gene: 4. The CDR3 is 15 residues long. Germline lookup yields CDR1 SGDLS and CDR2 YYNGEE. The CDR3: CASSVSAGLQETQYF. The CDR3 nucleotides are TGTGCCAGCAGCGTATCAGCGGGGCTCCAAGAGACCCAGTACTTC.

The chain uses TRBV30 and TRBJ1-4; TRBD1 is a possible D gene (5 bases). The CDR3 spans 13 residues. V shed 3 bases and J shed 7 bases, with 12 bases lying between them. Germline CDR1 and CDR2: GTSNPN and SVGIG (reference sequence). The CDR3 nucleotides read TGTGCCTGGAGAAATAGAGGGGTTGAAAAACTGTTTTTT. Translation: CAWRNRGVEKLFF. Full variable domain (rest looked up from reference TRBV30 and TRBJ1-4): SQTIHQWPATLVQPVGSPLSLECTVEGTSNPNLYWYRQAAGRGLQLLFYSVGIGQISSEVPQNLSASRPQDRQFILSSKKLLLSDSGFYLCAWRNRGVEKLFFGSGTQLSVL.

In DNA form, the CDR3 reads TGCAGCGTTCCACGATCCCGGAATGAGCAGTTCTTC. Its translation is CSVPRSRNEQFF. The V and J genes are TRBV29-1 and TRBJ2-1, with D unresolved. The CDR3 has 12 amino acids. CDR1 is SQVTM and CDR2 is ANQGSEA in the germline V gene. Trimming shortened V by 5 bases and J by 7 bases, and 12 bases separated the two germline ends.

This chain connects TRBV6-6 to TRBJ2-5, with TRBD1 identical over 11 bases. J lost 5 bases, V lost 4 bases, and 6 bases had no gene match. CDR1 and CDR2 (germline): MNHNY, SVGAGI (reference sequence). This CDR3 is 15 amino acids long. The CDR3 loop is CASSSDRGLGETQYF. The DNA for the CDR3 is TGTGCCAGCAGTTCGGACAGGGGGCTCGGGGAGACCCAGTACTTC.

DNA for the CDR3: TGCAGCGTTGAAGGTGGCGCGTACGAGCAGTACTTC. This encodes CSVEGGAYEQYF. The chain carries TRBV29-1 and TRBJ2-7; D is uncertain. This CDR3 contains 12 residues. The V and J ends lost 1 base and 4 bases respectively, with 8 bases between them. Per the germline V gene, CDR1 is SQVTM and CDR2 is ANQGSEA.

This chain connects TRBV2 to TRBJ2-2; the D is unclear. CDR3 length: 13 amino acids. Germline assignment: CDR1 SNHLY and CDR2 FYNNEI. V lost 8 bases and J lost 5, with 12 bases in between. The CDR3 DNA sequence: TGTGCCAGCGGTCAGTACGGTACCGGGGAGCTGTTTTTT. Its translation: CASGQYGTGELFF.

V is TRBV27 and J is TRBJ2-7, with 9 nucleotides matching TRBD1. This CDR3 contains 14 residues. CDR1 is MNHEY, CDR2 SMNVEV, per germline (reference sequence). V shed 5 bases and J 5 bases; nucleotides not matched to a gene: 7. The CDR3, as DNA: TGTGCCAGCAGTCCGGGACAGGGATTACACGAGCAGTACTTC. Protein: CASSPGQGLHEQYF.

V is TRBV7-2 and J is TRBJ2-5; D not resolved. The length of the CDR3 is 14 residues. CDR1 SGHTA and CDR2 FQGNSA come from the germline V gene. The ends were cut back, 2 bases at V and 2 bases at J, with 9 bases in the middle. The CDR3 DNA sequence: TGTGCCAGCAGCTTATTTGGACCACAAGAGACCCAGTACTTC. As protein: CASSLFGPQETQYF.

The rearrangement links TRBV2 to TRBJ2-5; TRBD2 aligns across 7 bases. CDR1 is SNHLY, CDR2 FYNNEI, per germline. The CDR3 spans 15 residues. Germline trimming cut 6 bases from V and 3 bases from J; bases unmatched to any gene: 10. CDR3 region: CASSYRAGTKETQYF. In DNA form, the CDR3 reads TGTGCCAGCAGCTATAGGGCGGGGACTAAAGAGACCCAGTACTTC.

The V gene is TRBV11-2, the J gene TRBJ2-7; 7 positions match TRBD1. In germline, CDR1 is SGHAT, CDR2 FQNNGV. Trimming took 2 bases from V and 9 from J; bases not matched to a gene: 13. The CDR3 is made up of 15 amino acids. CDR3 amino acids: CASSLLGTAIFGQYF. CDR3 sequence (DNA): TGTGCCAGCAGCTTACTCGGGACAGCCATCTTCGGGCAGTACTTC. Complete variable domain (other parts from reference TRBV11-2 and TRBJ2-7): EAGVAQSPRYKIIEKRQSVAFWCNPISGHATLYWYQQILGQGPKLLIQFQNNGVVDDSQLPKDRFSAERLKGVDSTLKIQPAKLEDSAVYLCASSLLGTAIFGQYFGPGTRLTVT.

The rearrangement links TRBV15 to TRBJ2-2; D might be TRBD1 or TRBD2, each matching 5 bases. V shed 2 bases and J shed 7 bases, with 14 bases lying between them. Germline CDR1 reads LNHNV; CDR2 reads YYDKDF (reference sequence). This CDR3 has 15 amino acids. The CDR3 DNA follows: TGTGCCACCAGCAGATCCCGGGACGTAATCGGGGAGCTGTTTTTT. Amino acids: CATSRSRDVIGELFF.

The sample holds a few counts of this clone. The CDR3 bases are TGCGCCAGCAGCCAGAGTCAGGGTGGAAACACCATATATTTT. Its protein product is CASSQSQGGNTIYF. This chain links TRBV4-3 with TRBJ1-3; possible D gene TRBD1, 5 bases. V shed 3 bases and J shed 3 bases, with 9 bases lying between them. CDR3 length equals 14 residues. Germline V gives CDR1 LGHNA, CDR2 YSLEER.